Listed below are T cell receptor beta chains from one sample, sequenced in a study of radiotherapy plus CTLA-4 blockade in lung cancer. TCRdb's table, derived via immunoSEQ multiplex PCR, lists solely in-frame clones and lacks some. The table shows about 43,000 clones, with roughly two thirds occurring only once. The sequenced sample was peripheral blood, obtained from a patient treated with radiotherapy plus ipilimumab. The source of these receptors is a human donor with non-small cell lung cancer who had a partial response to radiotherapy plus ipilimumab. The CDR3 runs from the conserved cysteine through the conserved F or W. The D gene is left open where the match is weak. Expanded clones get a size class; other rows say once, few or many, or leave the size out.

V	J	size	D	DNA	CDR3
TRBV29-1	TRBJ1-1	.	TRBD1	TGCAGCGTAGGACAGGGGGAATTAACTGAAGCTTTCTTT	CSVGQGELTEAFF
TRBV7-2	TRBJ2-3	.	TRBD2	TGTGCCAGCAGCTCCCAGACTAGCGGGGGGGCGATGGCGCAGTATTTT	CASSSQTSGGAMAQYF
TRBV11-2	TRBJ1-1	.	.	TGTGCCAGCAGCTTATCAGGCGAGGCTTTCTTT	CASSLSGEAFF
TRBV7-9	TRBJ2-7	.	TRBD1	TGTGCCAGCAGCTGGGGACAGGGGGCGGGCGAGCAGTACTTC	CASSWGQGAGEQYF
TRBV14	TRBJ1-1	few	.	TGTGCCAGCAGCCAAGTCATGGCGGGGCAAGCTTTCTTT	CASSQVMAGQAFF
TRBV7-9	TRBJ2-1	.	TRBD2	TGTGCCAGCAGCGGACTAGGACTAGCGGGAGCTGGACAGTTCTTC	CASSGLGLAGAGQFF
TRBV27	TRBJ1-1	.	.	TGTGCCAGCAGTTTAAACGGGATTACTGAAGCTTTCTTT	CASSLNGITEAFF
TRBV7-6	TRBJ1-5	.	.	TGTGCCAGCAGCTTGCGTGGCAATCAGCCCCAGCATTTT	CASSLRGNQPQHF
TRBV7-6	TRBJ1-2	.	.	TGTGCCAGCAGCTACGCGTCCACGGGTGGCTATGGCTACACCTTC	CASSYASTGGYGYTF
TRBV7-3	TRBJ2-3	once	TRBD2	TGTGCCAGCAGCTTAAGGGCCTCGGGTAGCGGGAGCTGGGGCACAGATACGCAGTATTTT	CASSLRASGSGSWGTDTQYF
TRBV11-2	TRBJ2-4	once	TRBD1	TGTGCCAGCAGCTTAGGGAGGACAGGGGTGAACATTCAGTACTTC	CASSLGRTGVNIQYF
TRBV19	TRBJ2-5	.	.	TGTGCCAGTAGGACGAAAGGGACAAAGGGAGAGACCCAGTACTTC	CASRTKGTKGETQYF
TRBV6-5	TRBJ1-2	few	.	TGTGCCAGCATTGAGTTCGGGACTAACTATGGCTACACCTTC	CASIEFGTNYGYTF
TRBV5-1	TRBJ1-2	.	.	TGCGCCAGCAGCCCCCTATCGGACTATGGCTACACCTTC	CASSPLSDYGYTF
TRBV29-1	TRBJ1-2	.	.	TGCAGCGTTGGACGGGGCGGGGGCTATGGCTACACCTTC	CSVGRGGGYGYTF
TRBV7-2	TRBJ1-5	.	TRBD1	TGTGCCAGCAGTCTAGCGACAGGGGCCCTCCGCGGGCCCCAGCATTTT	CASSLATGALRGPQHF
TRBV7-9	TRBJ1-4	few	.	TGTGCCAGCAGCTTAGGGACGGGGGAAAAACTGTTTTTT	CASSLGTGEKLFF
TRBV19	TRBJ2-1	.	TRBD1	TGTGCCAGTAGTCTACAGGGGTCCAACAATGAGCAGTTCTTC	CASSLQGSNNEQFF
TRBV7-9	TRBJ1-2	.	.	TGTGCCAGCAGCCCAGGGCGCAGGACCTCTTATGGCTACACCTTC	CASSPGRRTSYGYTF
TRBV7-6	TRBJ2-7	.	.	TGTGCCAGCAGCTTAGATCCGACAGGTTACCAGCAGTACTTC	CASSLDPTGYQQYF
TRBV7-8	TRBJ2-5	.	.	TGTGCCAGCAGCCAAGGAAACCAGGGGGAGACCCAGTACTTC	CASSQGNQGETQYF
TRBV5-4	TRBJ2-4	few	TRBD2	TGTGCCAGCAGCCAAGGAGAGGCTAGCGGGAGCCTAGCCAAAAACATTCAGTACTTC	CASSQGEASGSLAKNIQYF
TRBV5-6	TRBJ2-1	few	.	TGTGCCAGCAGCTTGGATAGCTTCTGGTACAATGAGCAGTTCTTC	CASSLDSFWYNEQFF
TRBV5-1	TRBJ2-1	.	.	TGCGCCAGCAGCCGAGGCTCAACCCCGAGCAATGAGCAGTTCTTC	CASSRGSTPSNEQFF
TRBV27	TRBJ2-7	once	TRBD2	TGTGCCAGCAGTTATAGCGGGAAATACGAGCAGTACTTC	CASSYSGKYEQYF
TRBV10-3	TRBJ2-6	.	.	TGTGCCATCAGTGTAACCCAGTCTGGGGCCAACGTCCTGACTTTC	CAISVTQSGANVLTF
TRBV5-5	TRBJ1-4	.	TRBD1	TGTGCCAGCAGCTTGGCCGGGACAGGAGGAGTAAAACTGTTTTTT	CASSLAGTGGVKLFF
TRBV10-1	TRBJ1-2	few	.	TGCGCCAGCAGTGAGTCCTCCGGGACTTCCTACACCTTC	CASSESSGTSYTF
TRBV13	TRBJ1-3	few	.	TGTGCCAGCAGCTTAACGGGTATATCCTCTGGAAACACCATATATTTT	CASSLTGISSGNTIYF
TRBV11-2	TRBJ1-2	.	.	TGTGCCAGCAGTCTCCAGGGGTGGGGCTACACCTTC	CASSLQGWGYTF
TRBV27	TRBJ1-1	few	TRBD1	TGTGCCAGCAGTTTTAACAGGGGGTCTGAAGCTTTCTTT	CASSFNRGSEAFF
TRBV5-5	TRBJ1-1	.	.	TGTGCCAGCAGCACCCCAAGGGTCGGGATAGAAGCTTTCTTT	CASSTPRVGIEAFF
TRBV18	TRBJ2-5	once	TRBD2	TGTGCCAGCTCACGAAACAGCGGGGGTCAAGAGACCCAGTACTTC	CASSRNSGGQETQYF
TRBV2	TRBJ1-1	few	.	TGTGCTCTAAGGGAGGCCATGGACACTGAAGCTTTCTTT	CALREAMDTEAFF
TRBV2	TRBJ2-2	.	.	TGTGCCAGCAGCGAGACAGGGAACACCGGGGAGCTGTTTTTT	CASSETGNTGELFF
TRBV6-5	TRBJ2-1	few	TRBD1	TGTGCCAGCAGTATCCAGGGGGCCGATGAGCAGTTCTTC	CASSIQGADEQFF
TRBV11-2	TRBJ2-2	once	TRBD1	TGTGCCAGCAGCAAAACGGGACAGGGTGTGCTGTTTTTT	CASSKTGQGVLFF